One and the same sample provided the 10 T cell receptor beta chains below, sequenced in a study of CD8+CD57+ T cells in acquired aplastic anemia. CD8+CD57+ cell expansion, shown by flow cytometry, had occurred in the patients selected for sequencing. Using genomic DNA as the template, TCR beta VDJ and CDR3 profiling was carried out. TCRdb itself ran the reads through MiXCR, one entry per CDR3 protein. The sample shows 150,000 or so distinct CDR3 sequences, around half of them seen only once. The sequenced material came from sorted CD4+, CD8+, or CD8+CD57+ T cells (not recorded which) from PBMCs. The receptors here all came from a human donor with aplastic anemia.

V is TRBV27 and J is TRBJ2-6; 7 positions match TRBD2. Germline V CDR1 and CDR2: MNHEY, SMNVEV (reference sequence). This CDR3 is 17 amino acids long. V was pared by 5 bases and J by 1 base, with 8 bases of the junction left unmatched. The CDR3 loop is CASSPLAVFSGANVLTF. The CDR3 DNA reads as TGTGCCAGCAGTCCGCTAGCGGTGTTTTCTGGGGCCAACGTCCTGACTTTC.

This clonotype was detected ten times or more. This chain connects TRBV6-1 to TRBJ1-2, with 7 bases fitting TRBD1. Germline trimming cut 7 bases from V and 7 bases from J; bases unmatched to any gene: 6. Germline V gene lookup returns CDR1 MNHNS and CDR2 SASEGT. CDR3 length: 12 amino acids. The CDR3 region has the DNA TGTGCCAGCACAGAGGGGGCGTTTGGCTACACCTTC. Translation: CASTEGAFGYTF.

The V gene is TRBV20-1, the J gene TRBJ1-1, with D hard to call. V shed 4 bases and J shed 0 bases, with 12 bases lying between them. This CDR3 region has 14 residues. CDR1 is DFQATT, CDR2 SNEGSKA, per germline (reference sequence). CDR3 coding DNA: TGCAGTGCTAAATGTACCGTCATGAACACTGAAGCTTTCTTT. Amino acid sequence: CSAKCTVMNTEAFF.

This clonotype was counted at least ten times. This chain connects TRBV7-3 to TRBJ2-1, with TRBD2 matching over 10 bases. Germline values: CDR1 SGHTA, CDR2 FQGTGA. This CDR3 contains 15 residues. The trim removed 2 bases at V and 9 bases at J, leaving 7 bases unmatched. The CDR3 DNA sequence: TGTGCCAGCAGCTTACCTAGCGGGGGTCAGGGTGAGCAGTTCTTC. Translating it yields CASSLPSGGQGEQFF.

About this clonotype: A much larger clone differs by one base, so this may be a read error. The chain employs TRBV5-1 and TRBJ1-1, with D possibly TRBD1 on 6 matching bases. Germline V CDR1 and CDR2: SGHRS, YFSETQ. Trimming stripped 0 bases from V and 4 bases from J, with 10 bases between. This CDR3 is built from 14 residues. CDR3 residues: CASSLVQGGTEAFF. For the CDR3, the DNA is TGCGCCAGCAGCTTGGTACAGGGAGGCACTGAAGCTTTCTTT.

This clonotype was found a few times. The rearrangement links TRBV10-3 to TRBJ1-2; unclear D gene. Trimming removed 3 bases at V and 0 bases at J, with 20 bases between. CDR3 length: 18 amino acids. The germline V gene encodes CDR1 ENHRY and CDR2 SYGVKD. This chain's CDR3 is CAISDGWVKTKANYGYTF. CDR3 nucleotide sequence: TGTGCCATCAGTGATGGGTGGGTCAAGACAAAAGCTAACTATGGCTACACCTTC.

This clonotype occurred once. The J gene is TRBJ1-6, the V gene TRBV7-8, with 9 positions matching TRBD1. The CDR3 spans 15 residues. V was clipped by 5 bases and J by 11 bases; unmatched bases: 10. CDR1 SGHVS and CDR2 FQNEAQ come from the germline V gene. The CDR3 sequence: CASSRRTGENAPLHF. The CDR3 coding sequence is TGTGCCAGCAGCAGACGGACAGGGGAAAATGCACCCCTCCACTTT. Supplemented by reference TRBV7-8 and TRBJ1-6, the full variable domain reads GAGVSQSPRYKVAKRGQDVALRCDPISGHVSLFWYQQALGQGPEFLTYFQNEAQLDKSGLPSDRFFAERPEGSVSTLKIQRTQQEDSAVYLCASSRRTGENAPLHFGNGTRLTVT.

This clonotype showed up just a few times. Germline is not matched at one junction end, which may reflect a read error. The chain links TRBV6-5 to TRBJ1-1; D unclear. Germline V gene data show CDR1 as MNHEY and CDR2 as SVGAGI. The CDR3 loop spans 14 amino acids. CDR3 bases: TGTGCCAGCAGTTACTTCTCACTGAACACTGGAGCTTTCTTT. It yields the protein CASSYFSLNTGAFF.

V usage is TRBV7-3 and J usage is TRBJ2-7, with D possibly matching TRBD2 (6 bases). The CDR3 covers 13 residues. The germline V and J ends were trimmed by 4 bases and 6 bases, with 13 bases remaining between them. CDR1 and CDR2 (germline): SGHTA, FQGTGA. CDR3 sequence: CASSWDLVSEQYF. The CDR3 DNA is TGTGCCAGCAGCTGGGACTTAGTATCCGAGCAGTACTTC.

In its sample, this clonotype was seen many times. The rearrangement links TRBV9 to TRBJ1-3; D might be TRBD1 (5 bases). Deletions cut 4 bases from V and 0 bases from J, with 11 bases between. The CDR3 has 15 residues. Germline CDR1 SGDLS, CDR2 YYNGEE. CDR3 region: CASSFDSSSGNTIYF. The CDR3 nucleotides read TGTGCCAGCAGCTTTGACAGTAGCTCTGGAAACACCATATATTTT.